The clone carrying this TCR beta chain was seen a few times. TCRdb ran MiXCR on the RACE reads and lists one entry per CDR3 protein. The sample lists roughly 86,000 distinct CDR3 sequences; approximately 10% were seen once. The data stem from a study of human T cells and chemical hapten exposure. This sample's time point: patch test 1, 2 weeks after DPC sensitization. Treatment of the sample: therapeutic diphenylcyclopropenone sensitization with weekly scalp DPC. This CDR3 has 17 residues. The germline V gene encodes CDR1 MNHEY and CDR2 SMNVEV (reference sequence). V was clipped by 3 bases and J by 1 base; unmatched bases: 8.

This chain joins TRBV27 and TRBJ2-7, with 11 bases aligning to TRBD2. The clonotype was recovered from a man aged 40-50 years with alopecia areata. Some clones in this sample may be carry-over from other donors' samples. Sequenced material: whole blood, taken in connection with sensitization to the hapten diphenylcyclopropenone (DPC). The CDR3 protein is CASSLSMGLAVSYEQYF. The CDR3 DNA reads TGTGCCAGCAGTTTGTCTATGGGACTAGCGGTTTCCTACGAGCAGTACTTC.